The 23 T cell receptor beta chains presented below share a single source sample, sequenced in a study of cytomegalovirus exposure and HLA in healthy donors. TCRdb's copy holds only in-frame clones and misses some; the assay was immunoSEQ multiplex PCR. The sample holds about 360,000 clones, about nine tenths seen once. Sequencing input: PBMCs. The receptors were gathered from a young woman in good health and CMV-seronegative.

This CDR3 reads CASSFLRGASYEQYF. The CDR3 DNA follows: TGTGCCAGCAGTTTCTTGCGGGGGGCCTCCTACGAGCAGTACTTC. The V gene is TRBV27, the J gene TRBJ2-7, with 8 positions matching TRBD2. The CDR3 length is 15 residues. The V gene end was trimmed by 3 bases and the J gene end by 0 bases; junction bases not matched to a gene: 4. CDR1 MNHEY and CDR2 SMNVEV come from the germline V gene (reference sequence).

On this clone: The sample has other DNA sequences that encode this CDR3 too. The chain has TRBV5-1 and TRBJ2-7; 10 bases align to TRBD1. The germline gives CDR1 SGHRS, CDR2 YFSETQ. CDR3 length: 15 amino acids. J was trimmed by 1 base and V by 0 bases; bases with no gene match: 1. The CDR3 coding sequence is TGCGCCAGCAGCTTGGGGGGACAGGGGTCCTACGAGCAGTACTTC. Protein product: CASSLGGQGSYEQYF.

V gene TRBV28 combines with J gene TRBJ2-7; D is unclear. Germline assignment: CDR1 MDHEN and CDR2 SYDVKM. The ends were cut back, 3 bases at V and 6 bases at J, with 6 bases in the middle. The CDR3 covers 11 residues. CDR3 sequence reads: CASSFLVEQYF. As DNA, the CDR3 is TGTGCCAGCAGTTTTCTCGTCGAGCAGTACTTC.

J is TRBJ1-5 and V is TRBV2, with unresolved D. CDR1 is SNHLY, CDR2 FYNNEI, per germline. The CDR3 loop spans 12 amino acids. Deletions cut 4 bases from V and 4 bases from J, with 5 bases between. The CDR3 sequence: CASSGGNQPQHF. Written as DNA, the CDR3 is TGTGCCAGCAGTGGCGGAAATCAGCCCCAGCATTTT. Combining the CDR3 with reference TRBV2 and TRBJ1-5 gives the whole variable domain EPEVTQTPSHQVTQMGQEVILRCVPISNHLYFYWYRQILGQKVEFLVSFYNNEISEKSEIFDDQFSVERPDGSNFTLKIRSTKLEDSAMYFCASSGGNQPQHFGDGTRLSIL.

The chain employs TRBV10-2 and TRBJ1-2, with D hard to call. Trimming cost V 7 bases and J 4 bases, with 10 bases left between them. The CDR3 is 12 amino acids. Germline assignment: CDR1 WSHSY and CDR2 SAAADI. The CDR3 reads CASTPGSYGYTF. The CDR3 region has the DNA TGCGCCAGCACCCCGGGTAGCTATGGCTACACCTTC.

The rearrangement links TRBV7-9 to TRBJ2-3; possible D gene TRBD1, 5 bases. Per germline, CDR1 SEHNR and CDR2 FQNEAQ (reference sequence). CDR3 length: 15 residues. V lost 2 bases, J lost 0 bases, and 9 bases lay in between. The CDR3 region is CASSLQGPSTDTQYF. The DNA for the CDR3 is TGTGCCAGCAGCTTACAGGGCCCGAGCACAGATACGCAGTATTTT.

The chain couples TRBV27 to TRBJ2-2; the D is unclear. Germline V gene sequence: CDR1 MNHEY, CDR2 SMNVEV (reference sequence). There are 14 residues in the CDR3. Trimming left V 6 bases short and J 7 bases short, with 15 bases between. CDR3 nucleotides: TGTGCCAGCAGCATCCGTGACACGCTCGGGGAGCTGTTTTTT. Protein: CASSIRDTLGELFF.

The chain joins TRBV27 to TRBJ2-3; no reliable D call. The CDR3 is made up of 16 amino acids. The V and J ends lost 5 bases and 2 bases respectively, with 17 bases between them. Germline V gene data show CDR1 as MNHEY and CDR2 as SMNVEV (reference sequence). CDR3: CASSLHLVPNTDTQYF. In nucleotides, the CDR3 is TGTGCCAGCAGTCTCCACCTAGTGCCGAACACAGATACGCAGTATTTT.

The rearrangement uses TRBV6-1 and TRBJ1-1, with a possible D match to TRBD1 (5 bases). This CDR3 contains 16 residues. V was shortened by 2 bases and J by 4 bases, with 17 bases between the two germline ends. In germline, CDR1 is MNHNS, CDR2 SASEGT. CDR3 bases: TGTGCCAGCAGTGAACTAGGGCCCCGGGGGGGCACTGAAGCTTTCTTT. Translation: CASSELGPRGGTEAFF.

The chain employs TRBV28 and TRBJ2-1; D not certain. Deletions cut 5 bases from V and 5 bases from J, with 10 bases between. This CDR3 has 13 amino acids. Looked up from germline, CDR1 is MDHEN and CDR2 is SYDVKM. In DNA form, the CDR3 reads TGTGCCAGCAGTATTGGGCCCCACAATGAGCAGTTCTTC. Encoded protein: CASSIGPHNEQFF.

The DNA for the CDR3 is TGTGCCAGCAGCGGCGGAGCGGGGGCCTCCTACGAGCAGTACTTC. Translating it yields CASSGGAGASYEQYF. This chain links TRBV9 with TRBJ2-7, with 8 bases aligning to TRBD2. Germline CDR1 reads SGDLS; CDR2 reads YYNGEE. CDR3 length equals 15 residues. Trimming at V came to 3 bases and at J to 0 bases, leaving 5 bases not matched to a gene.

The chain couples TRBV30 to TRBJ1-1; TRBD1 is a possible D gene (5 bases). CDR1 is GTSNPN, CDR2 SVGIG, per germline (reference sequence). With 1 base removed from V and 4 bases from J, the gap between germline ends came to 19 bases. The CDR3 sequence is 16 residues long. The CDR3 spells CAWSGWDSPGGTEAFF. DNA of the CDR3: TGTGCCTGGAGTGGTTGGGACTCCCCCGGTGGCACTGAAGCTTTCTTT.

This sequence joins TRBV5-1 and TRBJ1-2; D not certain. Trimming shortened V by 2 bases and J by 3 bases, and 11 bases separated the two germline ends. Germline V gene lookup returns CDR1 SGHRS and CDR2 YFSETQ. The CDR3 length is 14 residues. This CDR3 is CASSFPVQDYGYTF. DNA of the CDR3: TGCGCCAGCAGCTTCCCGGTCCAGGACTATGGCTACACCTTC.

The chain employs TRBV28 and TRBJ2-3; possible D gene TRBD2, 6 bases. V was trimmed by 6 bases and J by 3 bases, leaving 13 bases between them. Germline lookup yields CDR1 MDHEN and CDR2 SYDVKM. This CDR3 has 14 amino acids. In DNA form, the CDR3 reads TGTGCCAGCAGCCAGGGTGGGAGGACAGATACGCAGTATTTT. Translating gives CASSQGGRTDTQYF.

V usage is TRBV27 and J usage is TRBJ2-5; 9 bases agree with TRBD2. Losses at the gene ends were 2 bases for V and 7 bases for J; bases not matched to a gene: 11. The CDR3 loop spans 16 amino acids. Germline V CDR1 and CDR2: MNHEY, SMNVEV (reference sequence). The CDR3: CASSLTPPAGGGTQYF. CDR3 bases: TGTGCCAGCAGTTTAACCCCCCCAGCGGGGGGAGGGACCCAGTACTTC.

The chain uses TRBV4-1 and TRBJ2-2, with no clear D. The CDR3 runs 13 residues. The V gene lost 1 base and the J gene lost 7 bases, with 7 bases spanning the gap. Germline loops: CDR1 MGHRA, CDR2 YSYEKL. CDR3 bases: TGCGCCAGCAGCCAAGTGAGTCACGGGGAGCTGTTTTTT. This codes for CASSQVSHGELFF.

This chain's CDR3 is CASSEVAGRTYEQYF. The CDR3 DNA reads TGTGCCAGCAGTGAAGTGGCAGGGAGGACCTACGAGCAGTACTTC. The genes are TRBV6-1 and TRBJ2-7; possibly TRBD2 for D (6 bases). This CDR3 has 15 amino acids. Trimming removed 1 base from V and 2 bases from J, with 12 bases in between. Per germline, CDR1 MNHNS and CDR2 SASEGT.

The chain employs TRBV11-3 and TRBJ2-1; D not resolved. The ends were cut back, 1 base at V and 9 bases at J, with 10 bases in the middle. The CDR3 runs 13 residues. In germline, CDR1 is SGHNT, CDR2 YENEEA. The CDR3 loop is CASSLGARSEQFF. The CDR3 DNA follows: TGTGCCAGCAGCTTAGGCGCCCGGAGTGAGCAGTTCTTC.

The V call is TRBV6-1, the J call TRBJ1-5, with D possibly TRBD1 on 5 matching bases. Germline loops: CDR1 MNHNS, CDR2 SASEGT. This CDR3 region has 14 residues. V was cut by 6 bases and J by 7 bases, with 16 bases left in between. DNA for the CDR3: TGTGCCAGCAGCGGGACGGGGGGATACCAGCCCCAGCATTTT. It specifies CASSGTGGYQPQHF.

This clone was seen a single time. This chain links TRBV9 with TRBJ2-1; TRBD2 agrees at 8 bases. The CDR3 length is 13 residues. Trimming removed 3 bases from V and 10 bases from J; junction bases left unmatched: 6. CDR1 and CDR2 (germline): SGDLS, YYNGEE. CDR3 sequence (DNA): TGTGCCAGCAGCGCGGTAGCGGGATTCGAGCAGTTCTTC. Protein product: CASSAVAGFEQFF.

The chain has TRBV11-2 and TRBJ2-3, with 7 bases identical to TRBD2. V was clipped by 1 base and J by 2 bases; unmatched bases: 3. The CDR3 has 15 residues. CDR1 is SGHAT and CDR2 is FQNNGV in the germline V gene. CDR3 sequence (DNA): TGTGCCAGCAGCTTAGGACTAGCACACACAGATACGCAGTATTTT. Its protein is CASSLGLAHTDTQYF.

This clone appeared once. The V call is TRBV5-1, the J call TRBJ1-2; 9 nucleotides align to TRBD1. The CDR3 is 16 amino acids. The junction had 11 bases not matched to a gene; V was cut back by 2 bases and J by 6 bases. CDR1 is SGHRS and CDR2 is YFSETQ in the germline V gene. The DNA of the CDR3 is TGCGCCAGCAGCTTAAACCGACAGGGGGGGAGGAATGGCTACACCTTC. Residues: CASSLNRQGGRNGYTF. Together with reference TRBV5-1 and TRBJ1-2, the CDR3 gives the full variable domain: KAGVTQTPRYLIKTRGQQVTLSCSPISGHRSVSWYQQTPGQGLQFLFEYFSETQRNKGNFPGRFSGRQFSNSRSEMNVSTLELGDSALYLCASSLNRQGGRNGYTFGSGTRLTVV.

J is TRBJ1-5 and V is TRBV10-3; weak D call: TRBD1 (6 bases). This CDR3 has 16 residues. V was pared by 0 bases and J by 0 bases, with 9 bases between. Germline V CDR1 and CDR2: ENHRY, SYGVKD. DNA for the CDR3: TGTGCCATCAGTGAGTCGGACAGCTATAGCAATCAGCCCCAGCATTTT. Its translation is CAISESDSYSNQPQHF.